This T cell receptor (beta chain) came from a study of low-dose radiotherapy and immunotherapy resistance in tumors. Alpha and beta chains were covered, as first-strand cDNA relied on TRAV- and TRBV-specific primers. TCR amplification involved approximately 20 PCR cycles with a constant-region primer and V-primer adapter. TCRdb independently ran MiXCR on the reads; one entry per CDR3 protein. The sample carries approximately 90,000 distinct CDR3 sequences, around 17% recorded once. Time point in this sample: before trial treatment. Those eligible were patients bearing advanced solid tumors lacking tumor-infiltrating lymphocytes. After removal of 4 bases from V and 7 bases from J, the junction contained 10 bases not matched to a gene. The CDR3 length is 15 residues. Per the germline V gene, CDR1 is LNHDA and CDR2 is SQIVND (reference sequence). This clonotype was seen more than once but under ten times.

The origin of this receptor is a male donor with prostate cancer. The rearrangement joins TRBV19 to TRBJ1-1; TRBD1 agrees at 9 bases. The starting material was PBMCs, obtained before treatment. The DNA of the CDR3 is TGTGCCAGTAGTACCCGGGACAGGGACGACGGTGAAGCTTTCTTT. This sequence encodes CASSTRDRDDGEAFF.